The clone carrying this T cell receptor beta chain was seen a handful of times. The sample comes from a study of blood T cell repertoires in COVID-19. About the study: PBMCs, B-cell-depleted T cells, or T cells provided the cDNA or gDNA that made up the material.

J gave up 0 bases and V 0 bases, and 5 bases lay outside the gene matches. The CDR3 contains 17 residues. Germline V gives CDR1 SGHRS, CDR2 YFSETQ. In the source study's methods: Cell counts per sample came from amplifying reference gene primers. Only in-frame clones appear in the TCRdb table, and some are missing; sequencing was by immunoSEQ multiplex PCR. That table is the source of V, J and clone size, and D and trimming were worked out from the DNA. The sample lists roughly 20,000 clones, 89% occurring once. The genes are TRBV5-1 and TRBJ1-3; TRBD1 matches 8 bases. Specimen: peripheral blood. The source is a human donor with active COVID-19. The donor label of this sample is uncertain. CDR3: CASSLAGTGYSGNTIYF. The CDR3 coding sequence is TGCGCCAGCAGCTTGGCTGGGACAGGATACTCTGGAAACACCATATATTTT.